Sequencing of this T cell receptor (beta chain) was carried out in a study of Ad26.COV2.S vaccination and SARS-CoV-2 variants. Study-level information: Donor allocation was to the COV1001 Ad26.COV2.S trial arm. Once, or twice with 56 days between doses, Ad26.COV2.S was given intramuscularly.

TCRdb's table, derived via immunoSEQ multiplex PCR, lists solely in-frame clones and lacks some. The profile shows 440,000 or so clones, around 91% of them singletons. Per germline, CDR1 SEHNR and CDR2 FQNEAQ (reference sequence). CDR3 length equals 13 residues. V lost 5 bases, J lost 2 bases, and 7 bases lay in between. Treatment specified: over 15 received Ad26.COV2.S at low or high dose, single or two shots; roughly 5 received placebo; per-sample allocation not given. After the first vaccine or placebo injection, samples were drawn on day 63. Cohort 1b enrolled adults aged 18-55 years in Boston. The sequencing here drew on peripheral blood, taken in a trial of Ad26.COV2.S vaccine versus placebo. V usage is TRBV7-9 and J usage is TRBJ2-1; D unresolved. This receptor was taken from a person between 18 and 59 years old who received the Ad26.COV2.S COVID-19 vaccine or a placebo. CDR3 sequence: CASSLGAYNEQFF. Written as DNA, the CDR3 is TGTGCCAGCAGCCTCGGAGCCTACAATGAGCAGTTCTTC. Full variable domain (rest looked up from reference TRBV7-9 and TRBJ2-1): DTGVSQNPRHKITKRGQNVTFRCDPISEHNRLYWYRQTLGQGPEFLTYFQNEAQLEKSRLLSDRFSAERPKGSFSTLEIQRTEQGDSAMYLCASSLGAYNEQFFGPGTRLTVL.